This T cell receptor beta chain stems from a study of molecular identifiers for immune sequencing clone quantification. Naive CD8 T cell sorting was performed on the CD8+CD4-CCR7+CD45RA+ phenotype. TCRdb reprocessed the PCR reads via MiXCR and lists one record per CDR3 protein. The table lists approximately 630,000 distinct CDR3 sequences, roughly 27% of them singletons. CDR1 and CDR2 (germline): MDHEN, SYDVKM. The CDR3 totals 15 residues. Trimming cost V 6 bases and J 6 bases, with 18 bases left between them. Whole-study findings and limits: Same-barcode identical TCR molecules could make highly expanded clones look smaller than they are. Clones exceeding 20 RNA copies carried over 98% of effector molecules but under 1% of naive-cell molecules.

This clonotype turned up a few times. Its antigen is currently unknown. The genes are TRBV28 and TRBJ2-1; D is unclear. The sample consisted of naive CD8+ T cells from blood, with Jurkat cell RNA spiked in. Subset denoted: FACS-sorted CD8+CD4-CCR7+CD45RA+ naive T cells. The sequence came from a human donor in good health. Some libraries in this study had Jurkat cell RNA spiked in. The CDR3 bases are TGTGCCAGCAGACCCACCGGGTTCAGCCTCAATGAGCAGTTCTTC. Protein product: CASRPTGFSLNEQFF.